The 24 T cell receptor beta chains below all came from one sample that was sequenced in a study of shared clonotypes between healthy human individuals. This table comes from immunoSEQ multiplex PCR, and its TCRdb copy is limited to in-frame clones, with some not included. This table holds about 770,000 clones, roughly 72% found once. The sequenced sample was memory CD4+ T cells sorted from blood. As to subset: CD45RA-negative fraction. The source is a woman in her twenties or thirties in good health.

The chain couples TRBV5-4 to TRBJ2-5; 9 bases align to TRBD1. Germline assignment: CDR1 SGHNT and CDR2 YYREEE (reference sequence). J was trimmed by 2 bases and V by 2 bases; bases with no gene match: 4. This CDR3 region has 15 residues. CDR3: CASSFFGTGQETQYF. DNA of the CDR3: TGTGCCAGCAGCTTTTTCGGGACAGGGCAAGAGACCCAGTACTTC.

This chain links TRBV7-9 with TRBJ1-2; TRBD1 might be the D (6 bases). The length of the CDR3 is 13 residues. CDR1 and CDR2 from the germline V gene are SEHNR and FQNEAQ (reference sequence). V was pared by 1 base and J by 4 bases, with 7 bases between. The CDR3 loop reads CASSLEGVYGYTF. Here the CDR3 DNA reads TGTGCCAGCAGCTTAGAGGGGGTCTATGGCTACACCTTC.

For this clone: Other DNA sequences in the same sample also yield this CDR3. DNA for the CDR3: TGCGCCAGCAGCTTGGAGGGGAGCTATGGCTACACCTTC. It yields the protein CASSLEGSYGYTF. The V gene is TRBV5-1, the J gene TRBJ1-2, with D possibly TRBD1 on 5 matching bases. V dropped 0 bases and J dropped 4 bases, with 7 bases sitting between them. Germline V CDR1 and CDR2: SGHRS, YFSETQ. The CDR3 is made up of 13 amino acids.

CDR3 residues: CASSLYLAGAHEQYF. CDR3 coding DNA: TGTGCCAGCAGTTTATACCTAGCGGGAGCTCACGAGCAGTACTTC. This chain joins TRBV27 and TRBJ2-7; TRBD2 agrees at 10 bases. After removal of 1 base from V and 5 bases from J, the junction contained 5 bases not matched to a gene. There are 15 residues in the CDR3. Per germline, CDR1 MNHEY and CDR2 SMNVEV (reference sequence).

This clone was seen many times. The CDR3 region is CASSELSSGRDNEQFF. CDR3 in DNA: TGTGCCAGCAGTGAACTATCTAGCGGGAGGGACAATGAGCAGTTCTTC. This chain joins TRBV25-1 and TRBJ2-1, with TRBD2 matching over 12 bases. Losses at the gene ends were 2 bases for V and 5 bases for J; bases not matched to a gene: 4. The CDR3 contains 16 residues. Germline V lookup: CDR1 MGHDK, CDR2 SYGVNS.

The chain carries TRBV5-4 and TRBJ2-1, with D perhaps given as TRBD1 or TRBD2 (5 bases each). This CDR3 contains 13 residues. V gave up 7 bases and J gave up 9 bases, with 17 bases separating them. Germline V lookup: CDR1 SGHNT, CDR2 YYREEE (reference sequence). As DNA, the CDR3 is TGTGCCAGCTGCACACATGGGGACGCTGAGCAGTTCTTC. Translation: CASCTHGDAEQFF.

Comment on this clone: A much bigger clone sits one base away, suggesting this may be a read error. V gene TRBV5-6 combines with J gene TRBJ2-7; D gene ambiguous. CDR1 is SGHDT, CDR2 YYEEEE, per germline. Between the trimmed V and J ends, which lost 1 base and 2 bases, there was a span of 13 bases. The CDR3 runs 15 residues. The CDR3 DNA follows: TGTGCCAGCAGCTTGTCGGTGGGAAATACCTACGAGCAGTACTTC. This codes for CASSLSVGNTYEQYF.

The chain has TRBV5-8 and TRBJ2-1; possible D gene TRBD2, 6 bases. The length of the CDR3 is 14 residues. Germline V lookup: CDR1 SGHTS, CDR2 YDEGEE. The ends were cut back, 5 bases at V and 6 bases at J, with 15 bases in the middle. In DNA, the CDR3 is TGTGCCAGCAGAGGTAGCGGTAGGGGCAATGAGCAGTTCTTC. This encodes CASRGSGRGNEQFF.

The chain couples TRBV7-2 to TRBJ2-7; D uncertain. Per germline, CDR1 SGHTA and CDR2 FQGNSA. The CDR3 contains 12 residues. Trimming took 4 bases from V and 6 from J, leaving 10 bases between them. The CDR3 spells CASSSYIGEQYF. The DNA for the CDR3 is TGTGCCAGCAGCTCCTACATTGGCGAGCAGTACTTC. The variable domain in full, with the rest retrieved from reference TRBV7-2 and TRBJ2-7, is GAGVSQSPSNKVTEKGKDVELRCDPISGHTALYWYRQSLGQGLEFLIYFQGNSAPDKSGLPSDRFSAERTGGSVSTLTIQRTQQEDSAVYLCASSSYIGEQYFGPGTRLTVT.

There are many counts of this clone. The DNA of the CDR3 is TGTGCCAGCAGCCCGATGGGACTAGCCGTGTCAGGAGAGACCCAGTACTTC. Translated, it gives CASSPMGLAVSGETQYF. The chain couples TRBV11-2 to TRBJ2-5, with 9 bases that match TRBD2. The germline V gene has CDR1 SGHAT and CDR2 FQNNGV. CDR3 length: 17 residues. J gave up 4 bases and V 5 bases, and 14 bases lay outside the gene matches.

As to this clone: One junction end disagrees with the germline gene, perhaps due to a read error. The chain employs TRBV7-2 and TRBJ2-3, with no clear D. The CDR3 sequence is 12 residues long. CDR1 and CDR2 (germline): SGHTA, FQGNSA. CDR3 DNA: TGTGCCGGCAGTGGATACACAGATACGCAGTATTTT. Protein product: CAGSGYTDTQYF.

CDR3 in DNA: TGTGCCAGCAGTTTCAATAGGAACACTGAAGCTTTCTTT. As protein: CASSFNRNTEAFF. The rearrangement joins TRBV11-2 to TRBJ1-1; no reliable D call. Trimming took 6 bases from V and 1 from J, leaving 9 bases between them. Germline loops: CDR1 SGHAT, CDR2 FQNNGV. The CDR3 consists of 13 residues.

The chain couples TRBV5-1 to TRBJ1-2; D might be TRBD1 (5 bases). Germline CDR1 and CDR2: SGHRS and YFSETQ. The V end lost 3 bases, the J end lost 6 bases, and 21 bases lay between the germline ends. This CDR3 has 16 residues. The CDR3 protein is CASSSGEGQGLNGYTF. The CDR3 coding sequence is TGCGCCAGCAGCTCCGGGGAAGGTCAGGGACTAAATGGCTACACCTTC.

As to this clone: This sequence may be a read error, since a much larger clone differs from it by one base. This chain links TRBV5-4 with TRBJ1-1; D gene ambiguous. Trimming pared 0 bases from V and 0 bases from J, leaving 3 bases between. The CDR3 extends over 13 amino acids. Germline CDR1 SGHNT, CDR2 YYREEE (reference sequence). CDR3 nucleotides: TGTGCCAGCAGCTTGGAGGTGAACACTGAAGCTTTCTTT. It is translated as CASSLEVNTEAFF.

A few counts support this clone. The chain has TRBV6-5 and TRBJ2-5; D is possibly TRBD2 (5 bases). The germline CDR1 and CDR2 sequences are MNHEY and SVGAGI. V was cut by 2 bases and J by 4 bases, with 11 bases left in between. CDR3 length equals 14 residues. The CDR3 nucleotides are TGTGCCAGCAGTTACCAGGCAGGAGGAGAGACCCAGTACTTC. Translated, it gives CASSYQAGGETQYF.

The gene calls are TRBV11-2 and TRBJ2-3; D gene ambiguous. The CDR3 is 14 amino acids. V lost 2 bases and J lost 4, with 10 bases in between. The germline V gene has CDR1 SGHAT and CDR2 FQNNGV. DNA of the CDR3: TGTGCCAGCAGCTTAAGTGTAGGGTCAGATACGCAGTATTTT. Translated: CASSLSVGSDTQYF.

In its sample, this clone was seen once. The gene calls are TRBV28 and TRBJ1-1, with TRBD1 identical over 9 bases. This CDR3 is 14 amino acids long. With 7 bases clipped from V and 13 bases from J, the junction kept 16 bases outside the gene matches. Germline CDR1 MDHEN, CDR2 SYDVKM. This CDR3 reads CASNLGTGRKAGFF. CDR3 DNA: TGTGCCAGCAACCTGGGGACAGGGCGAAAGGCGGGTTTCTTT.

The chain couples TRBV27 to TRBJ2-5, with 9 bases aligning to TRBD1. Trimming took 6 bases from V and 7 from J; bases not matched to a gene: 12. The V gene's germline CDR1 is MNHEY and CDR2 SMNVEV (reference sequence). The length of the CDR3 is 15 residues. The CDR3 loop is CASRTGTGNVATQYF. Written as DNA, the CDR3 is TGTGCCAGCAGAACCGGGACAGGGAACGTGGCGACCCAGTACTTC.

The rearrangement links TRBV10-2 to TRBJ1-5; the match to TRBD1 covers 7 bases. J gave up 4 bases and V 4 bases, and 7 bases lay outside the gene matches. Germline CDR1 WSHSY, CDR2 SAAADI. The length of the CDR3 is 15 residues. The CDR3 here is CASSAKRQGNQPQHF. The CDR3 nucleotides are TGCGCCAGCAGTGCTAAACGACAGGGTAATCAGCCCCAGCATTTT.

The chain couples TRBV30 to TRBJ2-3; D call uncertain. V lost 6 bases to trimming and J lost 3 bases, with 10 bases between them. The length of the CDR3 is 12 residues. Germline loops: CDR1 GTSNPN, CDR2 SVGIG (reference sequence). The CDR3 DNA reads as TGTGCCTGTTCGGCTCGGACAGATACGCAGTATTTT. This sequence encodes CACSARTDTQYF.

This clone occurred many times. This chain connects TRBV4-1 to TRBJ1-1; no definite D call. There are 14 residues in the CDR3. V lost 1 base and J lost 1, with 7 bases in between. The germline V gene encodes CDR1 MGHRA and CDR2 YSYEKL. The CDR3 DNA reads TGCGCCAGCAGCCAAGTAACAGCGAACACTGAAGCTTTCTTT. It translates to CASSQVTANTEAFF.

The rearrangement links TRBV21-1 to TRBJ2-1; the table gives TRBD2 as D, unverified against the DNA. TRBV21-1 is labeled a pseudogene. CDR3 length: 16 amino acids. The CDR3 loop is CASSKPQREGRDEQFF. The CDR3 nucleotides are TGTGCCAGCAGCAAACCTCAGCGGGAGGGCCGAGATGAGCAGTTCTTC.

This chain uses TRBV6-4 with TRBJ2-7, with 8 positions matching TRBD2. This CDR3 contains 15 residues. Trimming took 6 bases from V and 3 from J; bases not matched to a gene: 10. Germline CDR1 reads MRHNA; CDR2 reads SNTAGT. The CDR3 DNA reads TGTGCCAGCAGCTACCGGACTAGCCCCTACTACGAGCAGTACTTC. It translates to CASSYRTSPYYEQYF.

This clone has just one count. The chain is built from TRBV9 and TRBJ2-1, with no clear D. Germline values: CDR1 SGDLS, CDR2 YYNGEE. Deletions cut 0 bases from V and 4 bases from J, with 14 bases between. The length of the CDR3 is 16 residues. The CDR3 loop reads CASSVAGGSYYNEQFF. Written as DNA, the CDR3 is TGTGCCAGCAGCGTAGCCGGCGGCAGCTATTACAATGAGCAGTTCTTC.